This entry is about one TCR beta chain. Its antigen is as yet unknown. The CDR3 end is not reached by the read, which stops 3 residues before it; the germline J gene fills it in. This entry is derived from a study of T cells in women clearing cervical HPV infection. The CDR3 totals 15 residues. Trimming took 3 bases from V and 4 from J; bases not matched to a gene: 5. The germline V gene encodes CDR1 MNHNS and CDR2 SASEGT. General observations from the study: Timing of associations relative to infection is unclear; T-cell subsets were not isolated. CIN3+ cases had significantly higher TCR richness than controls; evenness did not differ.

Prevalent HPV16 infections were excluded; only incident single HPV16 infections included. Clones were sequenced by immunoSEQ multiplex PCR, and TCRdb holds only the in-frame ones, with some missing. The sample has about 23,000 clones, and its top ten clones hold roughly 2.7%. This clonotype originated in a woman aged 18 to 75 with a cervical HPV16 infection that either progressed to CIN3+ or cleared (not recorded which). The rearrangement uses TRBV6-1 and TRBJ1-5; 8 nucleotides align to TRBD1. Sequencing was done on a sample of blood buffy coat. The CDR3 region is CASSDAGGTNQPQHF. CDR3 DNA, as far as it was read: TGTGCCAGCAGTGATGCAGGGGGCACAAATCAGCCC.